This is a list of T cell receptor beta chains from one sample in a study of chemoradiotherapy in HPV16-positive cancers. Sequencing used immunoSEQ multiplex PCR; TCRdb keeps in-frame clones, though not all of them. In the table there are some 5,000 clones, around 88% of which are singletons. This specimen consisted of tumor tissue, obtained from a patient who underwent chemoradiotherapy. These receptors were obtained from a human donor with HPV-associated anogenital cancer. CDR3s include the opening cysteine and the closing phenylalanine or tryptophan. The D gene is left open where the match is weak. For some rows the clone size is stated as once, few or many, or as a class when expanded; others skip it.

CDR3aa,CDR3nt,d_gene,j_gene,v_gene,abundance
CASSPPDDPSGELFF,TGTGCCAGCTCACCACCGGACGATCCCTCCGGGGAGCTGTTTTTT,.,TRBJ2-2,TRBV18,.
CASSPSWGMNTEAFF,TGTGCCAGCAGTCCCAGTTGGGGGATGAACACTGAAGCTTTCTTT,.,TRBJ1-1,TRBV27,once
CASRKQGASPLHF,TGTGCCAGCAGGAAACAGGGGGCTTCACCCCTCCACTTT,TRBD1,TRBJ1-6,TRBV6-5,.
CASSPTGSHIVGTGSLGNQPQHF,TGTGCCAGTAGCCCGACAGGGAGCCACATTGTGGGGACAGGGAGTTTGGGTAATCAGCCCCAGCATTTT,TRBD1,TRBJ1-5,TRBV19,.
CAISQTNTEAFF,TGTGCCATAAGTCAGACCAACACTGAAGCTTTCTTT,.,TRBJ1-1,TRBV10-3,few
CAWKLGYGYTF,TGTGCCTGGAAACTAGGCTATGGCTACACCTTC,.,TRBJ1-2,TRBV30,.
CATSERGEQYF,TGTGCCACCTCCGAAAGGGGAGAGCAGTACTTC,.,TRBJ2-7,TRBV19,.
CASSEDLYGYTF,TGTGCCAGCAGTGAGGACCTCTATGGCTACACCTTC,.,TRBJ1-2,TRBV27,.
CASSTPRKGARTEAFF,TGTGCCAGTAGTACGCCCCGTAAGGGGGCGCGAACTGAAGCTTTCTTT,TRBD1,TRBJ1-1,TRBV19,.
CASSLLAGQGDTEAFF,TGTGCCAGCAGTTTATTGGCCGGACAGGGGGATACTGAAGCTTTCTTT,TRBD1,TRBJ1-1,TRBV27,.
CASRAEGQNQPQHF,TGTGCCAGCCGCGCGGAGGGTCAGAATCAGCCCCAGCATTTT,.,TRBJ1-5,TRBV7-9,.
CASSADGGYNSPLHF,TGTGCCAGCAGCGCGGACGGAGGATATAATTCACCCCTCCACTTT,.,TRBJ1-6,TRBV5-6,.
CASSFTAREQFF,TGTGCCAGCAGTTTTACTGCCCGTGAGCAGTTCTTC,.,TRBJ2-1,TRBV28,.
CASSVGPSRSTEAFF,TGTGCCAGCAGTGTTGGCCCCTCGCGAAGTACTGAAGCTTTCTTT,.,TRBJ1-1,TRBV2,few
CASSPDAAPGTSGGRTQYF,TGTGCCAGCAGCCCGGATGCGGCACCCGGGACTAGCGGGGGGCGGACGCAGTATTTT,TRBD2,TRBJ2-3,TRBV7-2,once
CAWSEGGDPNQPQHF,TGTGCCTGGAGCGAGGGGGGGGACCCAAATCAGCCCCAGCATTTT,.,TRBJ1-5,TRBV30,.
CASSRQGVGAYNEQFF,TGCGCCAGCAGCCGGCAAGGTGTCGGGGCTTACAATGAGCAGTTCTTC,.,TRBJ2-1,TRBV4-3,.
CAWSEGGSQPQHF,TGTGCCTGGAGTGAGGGGGGCTCTCAGCCCCAGCATTTT,.,TRBJ1-5,TRBV30,.
CASSFLNGFPVGLFF,TGTGCCAGCAGCTTCCTAAACGGGTTCCCGGTGGGGCTGTTTTTT,.,TRBJ2-2,TRBV5-5,.
CASSAGPTPIPTGELFF,TGTGCCAGCAGCGCCGGACCAACTCCTATCCCCACCGGGGAGCTGTTTTTT,.,TRBJ2-2,TRBV9,.
CASSLYPGGGTNQPQHF,TGTGCCAGCAGTTTATACCCGGGGGGGGGAACGAATCAGCCCCAGCATTTT,.,TRBJ1-5,TRBV27,once
CASSVGVGVYGYTF,TGTGCCAGCAGTGTTGGGGTGGGCGTGTATGGCTACACCTTC,.,TRBJ1-2,TRBV2,.
CASSLYPDILMNTEAFF,TGTGCCAGCAGCTTGTACCCGGATATTTTGATGAACACTGAAGCTTTCTTT,.,TRBJ1-1,TRBV5-5,.
CASSYQPGTNEKLFF,TGTGCCAGCAGCTACCAACCGGGAACTAATGAAAAACTGTTTTTT,.,TRBJ1-4,TRBV5-5,.
CAISDRIGGAFPF,TGTGCCATCAGTGATCGTATAGGCGGGGCCTTCCCTTTC,.,TRBJ2-7,TRBV10-3,.
CAWSVPGTGAYEQYF,TGTGCCTGGAGTGTCCCCGGGACAGGGGCTTACGAGCAGTACTTC,TRBD1,TRBJ2-7,TRBV30,.
CATSTLSRDTEAFF,TGTGCCACCAGCACCCTGTCGAGGGACACTGAAGCTTTCTTT,.,TRBJ1-1,TRBV15,.
CAWMPGTAAKNIQYF,TGTGCCTGGATGCCGGGAACAGCAGCCAAAAACATTCAGTACTTC,.,TRBJ2-4,TRBV30,.
CASSPRLRGSGANVLTF,TGCGCCAGCAGCCCGCGGCTCAGGGGGTCTGGGGCCAACGTCCTGACTTTC,TRBD1,TRBJ2-6,TRBV4-3,.
CASSLVERFTGELFF,TGTGCCAGCAGCTTAGTGGAGAGGTTCACCGGGGAGCTGTTTTTT,.,TRBJ2-2,TRBV7-9,.
CASASSPGRTYEQYF,TGTGCCAGCGCCTCCTCGCCGGGACGGACCTACGAGCAGTACTTC,.,TRBJ2-7,TRBV5-4,.
CASSLEGGNTEAFF,TGTGCCAGCAGCTTAGAGGGAGGGAACACTGAAGCTTTCTTT,.,TRBJ1-1,TRBV7-9,.
CASSSRQGNTEAFF,TGTGCCAGCAGTTCTCGACAGGGGAACACTGAAGCTTTCTTT,TRBD1,TRBJ1-1,TRBV27,once
CASSFGVTGELFF,TGTGCCAGCAGCTTTGGGGTCACCGGGGAGCTGTTTTTT,.,TRBJ2-2,TRBV7-3,.
CASSMERGGNEQFF,TGTGCCAGTAGTATGGAGCGGGGGGGAAATGAGCAGTTCTTC,TRBD2,TRBJ2-1,TRBV19,.
CASSLEAGGVTEAFF,TGTGCCAGCAGCTTAGAGGCAGGGGGCGTGACTGAAGCTTTCTTT,TRBD1,TRBJ1-1,TRBV7-9,.
CASSQEGYYNEQFF,TGCGCCAGCAGCCAAGAGGGGTATTACAATGAGCAGTTCTTC,.,TRBJ2-1,TRBV4-1,.